The 9 T cell receptor beta chains below were found in one sample sequenced in a study of radiation and T cells in renal cell carcinoma. Here immunoSEQ multiplex PCR was the method, and the copy in TCRdb shows in-frame clones only, minus some. The data show roughly 130,000 clones, around 89% seen once. The sample's time point: blood 2 weeks post-SBRT. The treatment denotes: 15 Gy SBRT to primary tumor, nephrectomy 4 weeks later. The specimen comprised blood, sampled from a patient whose treatment included radiotherapy and nephrectomy. Receptors were obtained from an older woman with renal cell carcinoma.

The gene calls are TRBV2 and TRBJ1-5; D gene unclear. Germline CDR1 and CDR2: SNHLY and FYNNEI. Trimming took off 1 base at V and 0 bases at J, with 10 bases between the two ends. CDR3 length: 16 amino acids. The CDR3 reads CASSEESPYSNQPQHF. DNA for the CDR3: TGTGCCAGCAGTGAAGAGAGCCCCTATAGCAATCAGCCCCAGCATTTT.

V is TRBV30 and J is TRBJ1-1; 7 bases line up with TRBD1. V dropped 7 bases and J dropped 3; count of bases not matched to a gene: 8. Germline CDR1 is GTSNPN and CDR2 is SVGIG (reference sequence). The CDR3 consists of 13 residues. The CDR3 reads CASQSDRYTEAFF. Here the CDR3 DNA reads TGTGCCTCCCAGTCGGACAGGTACACTGAAGCTTTCTTT.

The chain couples TRBV5-1 to TRBJ1-6; 10 nucleotides align to TRBD1. The V gene's germline CDR1 is SGHRS and CDR2 YFSETQ. CDR3 length: 14 amino acids. With V trimmed by 5 bases and J by 7 bases, 3 bases remained unmatched. This chain's CDR3 is CASRPGQGNSPLHF. In DNA, the CDR3 is TGCGCCAGCAGGCCGGGACAGGGGAATTCACCCCTCCACTTT.

The genes are TRBV19 and TRBJ1-1; possibly TRBD1 for D (5 bases). V gave up 9 bases and J gave up 4 bases, with 15 bases separating them. The germline V gene encodes CDR1 LNHDA and CDR2 SQIVND (reference sequence). The CDR3 covers 13 residues. This chain's CDR3 is CASRDERGTEAFF. DNA of the CDR3: TGTGCCAGCCGGGACGAGCGGGGCACTGAAGCTTTCTTT.

This clone was observed a single time. The gene calls are TRBV30 and TRBJ1-2, with D unclear. The CDR3 length is 12 residues. Germline V gene lookup returns CDR1 GTSNPN and CDR2 SVGIG (reference sequence). The V and J ends lost 4 bases and 8 bases respectively, with 14 bases between them. In DNA form, the CDR3 reads TGTGCCTGGATGAAGGACGCGGGAGGCTACACCTTC. Protein: CAWMKDAGGYTF.

The chain employs TRBV7-9 and TRBJ1-2; 8 nucleotides line up with TRBD1. With 1 base clipped from V and 7 bases from J, the junction kept 8 bases outside the gene matches. The germline V gene encodes CDR1 SEHNR and CDR2 FQNEAQ (reference sequence). The CDR3 covers 15 residues. The CDR3 DNA is TGTGCCAGCAGCTTAGATGAGACAGGGGTGTTTGGCTACACCTTC. Translating gives CASSLDETGVFGYTF.

This clone appeared a single time. J is TRBJ2-2 and V is TRBV6-5; no definite D call. Trimming pared 5 bases from V and 4 bases from J, leaving 5 bases between. Germline V gives CDR1 MNHEY, CDR2 SVGAGI. The CDR3 sequence is 12 residues long. DNA of the CDR3: TGTGCCAGCAGTCAAATCACCGGGGAGCTGTTTTTT. As protein: CASSQITGELFF.

The chain links TRBV28 to TRBJ2-1; 12 nucleotides line up with TRBD2. Losses at the gene ends were 3 bases for V and 4 bases for J; bases not matched to a gene: 10. Per the germline V gene, CDR1 is MDHEN and CDR2 is SYDVKM. The CDR3 spans 18 residues. The CDR3 DNA follows: TGTGCCAGCAGTTTGGCGGGGACTAGCGGGTATAAGTACAATGAGCAGTTCTTC. Translation gives CASSLAGTSGYKYNEQFF. Together with reference TRBV28 and TRBJ2-1, the CDR3 gives the full variable domain: DVKVTQSSRYLVKRTGEKVFLECVQDMDHENMFWYRQDPGLGLRLIYFSYDVKMKEKGDIPEGYSVSREKKERFSLILESASTNQTSMYLCASSLAGTSGYKYNEQFFGPGTRLTVL.

The chain links TRBV5-1 to TRBJ2-2, with D perhaps TRBD1 (6 bases). V was pared by 0 bases and J by 5 bases, with 11 bases between. The CDR3 is 15 residues long. Per germline, CDR1 SGHRS and CDR2 YFSETQ. For the CDR3, the DNA is TGCGCCAGCAGCTTGGTGGCACAGGGAACCGGGGAGCTGTTTTTT. Translated, it gives CASSLVAQGTGELFF. The full variable domain, rest sourced from reference TRBV5-1 and TRBJ2-2, is KAGVTQTPRYLIKTRGQQVTLSCSPISGHRSVSWYQQTPGQGLQFLFEYFSETQRNKGNFPGRFSGRQFSNSRSEMNVSTLELGDSALYLCASSLVAQGTGELFFGEGSRLTVL.